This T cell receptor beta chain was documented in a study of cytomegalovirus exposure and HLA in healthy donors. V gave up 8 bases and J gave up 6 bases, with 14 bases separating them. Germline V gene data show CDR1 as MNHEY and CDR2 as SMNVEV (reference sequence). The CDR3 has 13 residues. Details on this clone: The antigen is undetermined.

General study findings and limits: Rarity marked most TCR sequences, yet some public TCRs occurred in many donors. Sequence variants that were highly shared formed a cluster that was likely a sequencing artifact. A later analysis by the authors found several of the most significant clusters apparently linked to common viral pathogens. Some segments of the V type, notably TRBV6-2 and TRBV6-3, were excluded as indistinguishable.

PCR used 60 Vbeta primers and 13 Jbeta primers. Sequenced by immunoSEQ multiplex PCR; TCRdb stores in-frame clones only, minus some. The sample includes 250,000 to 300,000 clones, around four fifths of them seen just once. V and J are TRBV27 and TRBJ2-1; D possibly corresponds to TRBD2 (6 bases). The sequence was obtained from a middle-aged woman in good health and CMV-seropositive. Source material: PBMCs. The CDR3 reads CASGRLDRNEQFF. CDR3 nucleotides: TGTGCCAGCGGGAGACTAGATCGCAATGAGCAGTTCTTC.